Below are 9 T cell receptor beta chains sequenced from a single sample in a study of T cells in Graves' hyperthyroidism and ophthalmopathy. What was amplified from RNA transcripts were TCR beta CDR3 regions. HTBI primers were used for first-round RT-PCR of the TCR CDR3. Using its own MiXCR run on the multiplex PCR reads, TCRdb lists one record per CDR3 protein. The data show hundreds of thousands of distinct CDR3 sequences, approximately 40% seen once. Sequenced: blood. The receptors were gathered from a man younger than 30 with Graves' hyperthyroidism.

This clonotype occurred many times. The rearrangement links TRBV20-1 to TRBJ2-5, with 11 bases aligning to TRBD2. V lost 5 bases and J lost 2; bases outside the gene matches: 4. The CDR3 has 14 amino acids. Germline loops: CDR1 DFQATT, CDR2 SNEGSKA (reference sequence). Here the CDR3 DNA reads TGCAGTGCTTCGGGACTAGCGGTTCAAGAGACCCAGTACTTC. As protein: CSASGLAVQETQYF.

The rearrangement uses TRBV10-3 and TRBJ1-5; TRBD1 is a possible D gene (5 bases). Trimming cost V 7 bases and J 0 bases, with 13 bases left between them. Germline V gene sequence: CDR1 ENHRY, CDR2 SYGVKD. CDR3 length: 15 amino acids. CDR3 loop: CAIKSGVNSNQPQHF. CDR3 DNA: TGTGCCATCAAGTCGGGGGTTAATAGCAATCAGCCCCAGCATTTT.

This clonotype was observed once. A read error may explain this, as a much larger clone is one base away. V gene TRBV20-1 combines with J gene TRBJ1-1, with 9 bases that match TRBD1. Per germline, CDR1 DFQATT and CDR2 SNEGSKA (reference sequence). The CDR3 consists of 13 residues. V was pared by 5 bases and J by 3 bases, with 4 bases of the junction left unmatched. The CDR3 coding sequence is TGCAGTGCTCCCCGGACAGGGGACACTGAAGCTTTCTTT. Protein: CSAPRTGDTEAFF.

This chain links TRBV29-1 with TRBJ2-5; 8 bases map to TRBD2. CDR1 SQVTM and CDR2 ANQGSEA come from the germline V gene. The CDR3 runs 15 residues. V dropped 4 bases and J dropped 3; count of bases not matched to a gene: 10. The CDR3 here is CSVAGLAGPKETQYF. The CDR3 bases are TGCAGCGTTGCCGGACTAGCAGGGCCTAAAGAGACCCAGTACTTC.

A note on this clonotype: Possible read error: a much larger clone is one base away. The CDR3 region is CASSGSRTGHHQYF. The DNA for the CDR3 is TGTGCCAGCAGTGGATCCCGGACGGGCCACCACCAGTACTTC. The genes are TRBV2 and TRBJ2-5; D remains ambiguous. The CDR3 extends over 14 amino acids. Trimming stripped 4 bases from V and 10 bases from J, with 19 bases between. CDR1 SNHLY and CDR2 FYNNEI come from the germline V gene.

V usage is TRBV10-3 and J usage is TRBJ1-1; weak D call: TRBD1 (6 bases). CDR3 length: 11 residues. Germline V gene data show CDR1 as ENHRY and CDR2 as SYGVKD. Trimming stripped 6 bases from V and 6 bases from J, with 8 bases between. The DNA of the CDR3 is TGTGCCATCAGAGGGGGACCTGAAGCTTTCTTT. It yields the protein CAIRGGPEAFF.

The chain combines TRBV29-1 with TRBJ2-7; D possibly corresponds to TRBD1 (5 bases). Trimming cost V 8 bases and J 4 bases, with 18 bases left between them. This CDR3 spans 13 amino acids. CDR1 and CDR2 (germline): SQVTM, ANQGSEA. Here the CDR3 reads CSWGGAGDYEQYF. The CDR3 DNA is TGCAGCTGGGGTGGGGCAGGCGATTACGAGCAGTACTTC.

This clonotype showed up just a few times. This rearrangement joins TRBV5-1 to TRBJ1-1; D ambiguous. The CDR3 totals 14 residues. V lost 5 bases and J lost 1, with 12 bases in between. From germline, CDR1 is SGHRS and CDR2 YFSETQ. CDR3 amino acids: CASSFDVRNTEAFF. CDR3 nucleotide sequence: TGCGCCAGCAGTTTTGACGTAAGGAACACTGAAGCTTTCTTT. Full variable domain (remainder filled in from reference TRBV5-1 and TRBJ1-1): KAGVTQTPRYLIKTRGQQVTLSCSPISGHRSVSWYQQTPGQGLQFLFEYFSETQRNKGNFPGRFSGRQFSNSRSEMNVSTLELGDSALYLCASSFDVRNTEAFFGQGTRLTVV.

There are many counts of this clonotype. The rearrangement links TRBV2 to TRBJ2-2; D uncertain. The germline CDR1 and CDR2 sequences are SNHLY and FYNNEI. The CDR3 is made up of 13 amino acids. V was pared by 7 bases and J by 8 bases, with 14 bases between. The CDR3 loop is CASTNGRPGELFF. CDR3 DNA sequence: TGTGCCAGCACTAACGGCCGGCCTGGGGAGCTGTTTTTT.